These 27 T cell receptor beta chains were all obtained from the same sample, sequenced in a study of stem cell transplantation in POMP-related autoinflammatory disease. Libraries were prepared by immunoSEQ multiplex PCR; TCRdb keeps only in-frame clonotypes and omits some of them. The table records more than 25,000 clones, 80% to 90% of them present only once. This material consisted of CD4+ T cells from PBMCs, taken before stem cell transplantation. All receptors derive from a human donor with POMP-related autoinflammation and immune dysregulation (PRAID).

V and J are TRBV7-9 and TRBJ2-2, with D possibly called TRBD1 or TRBD2 (5 bases each). This CDR3 has 16 residues. V gave up 5 bases and J gave up 0 bases, with 13 bases separating them. CDR1 is SEHNR, CDR2 FQNEAQ, per germline (reference sequence). DNA of the CDR3: TGTGCCAGCAGCACCCCCGGGGCGGCGAACACCGGGGAGCTGTTTTTT. It encodes CASSTPGAANTGELFF.

V gene TRBV7-9 combines with J gene TRBJ2-2; D gene ambiguous. CDR3 length: 15 amino acids. In germline, CDR1 is SEHNR, CDR2 FQNEAQ (reference sequence). The germline V and J ends were trimmed by 3 bases and 1 base, with 9 bases remaining between them. CDR3 bases: TGTGCCAGCAGCTTCCAGGCTCGGAACACCGGGGAGCTGTTTTTT. It translates to CASSFQARNTGELFF. Together with reference TRBV7-9 and TRBJ2-2, the CDR3 gives the full variable domain: DTGVSQNPRHKITKRGQNVTFRCDPISEHNRLYWYRQTLGQGPEFLTYFQNEAQLEKSRLLSDRFSAERPKGSFSTLEIQRTEQGDSAMYLCASSFQARNTGELFFGEGSRLTVL.

J is TRBJ1-5 and V is TRBV19, with TRBD1 identical over 7 bases. V gave up 6 bases and J gave up 2 bases; unmatched junction bases: 7. CDR1 and CDR2 (germline): LNHDA, SQIVND (reference sequence). This CDR3 spans 15 amino acids. CDR3 DNA sequence: TGTGCCAGTAGAATCGGGGACAGTGGCAATCAGCCCCAGCATTTT. Encoded protein: CASRIGDSGNQPQHF.

V usage is TRBV5-1 and J usage is TRBJ1-2; 8 bases line up with TRBD1. J gave up 0 bases and V 4 bases, and 5 bases lay outside the gene matches. Germline V gene sequence: CDR1 SGHRS, CDR2 YFSETQ. This CDR3 has 15 amino acids. CDR3 in amino acids: CASSGDRRANYGYTF. CDR3 bases: TGCGCCAGCAGCGGGGACAGGCGAGCTAACTATGGCTACACCTTC.

The chain carries TRBV28 and TRBJ2-4; maybe TRBD1 (5 bases). V lost 2 bases and J lost 0, with 11 bases in between. The CDR3 loop spans 16 amino acids. Germline CDR1 reads MDHEN; CDR2 reads SYDVKM. This chain's CDR3 is CASSLNRRLAKNIQYF. CDR3 bases: TGTGCCAGCAGTTTAAACAGGAGACTAGCCAAAAACATTCAGTACTTC.

The chain couples TRBV5-1 to TRBJ2-3; 10 bases align to TRBD2. V was clipped by 0 bases and J by 5 bases; unmatched bases: 3. Germline V gene lookup returns CDR1 SGHRS and CDR2 YFSETQ. The CDR3 contains 15 residues. CDR3 in amino acids: CASSLVAGGGDTQYF. The CDR3 DNA reads TGCGCCAGCAGCTTGGTAGCGGGAGGCGGAGATACGCAGTATTTT.

This clone was seen only a few times. The gene calls are TRBV6-6 and TRBJ1-6; D gene ambiguous. Germline V lookup: CDR1 MNHNY, CDR2 SVGAGI (reference sequence). CDR3 length equals 15 residues. V was trimmed by 0 bases and J by 8 bases, leaving 11 bases between them. CDR3 in DNA: TGTGCCAGCAGTTACTCGGCAGGTCCGGATTCACCCCTCCACTTT. This gives the protein CASSYSAGPDSPLHF.

The V gene is TRBV11-2, the J gene TRBJ2-5; 7 bases are shared with TRBD1. Germline CDR1 SGHAT, CDR2 FQNNGV. The CDR3 runs to 14 residues. The ends lost 4 bases at V and 5 bases at J; junction bases unmatched: 7. CDR3 bases: TGTGCCAGCAGCTCGTTACAGGGGTACGAGACCCAGTACTTC. Its protein product is CASSSLQGYETQYF. Combining the CDR3 with reference TRBV11-2 and TRBJ2-5 gives the whole variable domain EAGVAQSPRYKIIEKRQSVAFWCNPISGHATLYWYQQILGQGPKLLIQFQNNGVVDDSQLPKDRFSAERLKGVDSTLKIQPAKLEDSAVYLCASSSLQGYETQYFGPGTRLLVL.

The V call is TRBV7-9, the J call TRBJ2-3, with D uncertain. The CDR3 is made up of 13 amino acids. V lost 7 bases and J 5 bases, leaving 13 bases between the germline ends. Germline V gene data show CDR1 as SEHNR and CDR2 as FQNEAQ (reference sequence). Here the CDR3 reads CASISLTGDTQYF. The CDR3, as DNA: TGTGCCAGCATCTCCCTAACGGGAGATACGCAGTATTTT.

V and J are TRBV9 and TRBJ2-2, with TRBD2 matching 7 bases. V shed 2 bases, J shed 1 base, and the junction held 2 bases outside the gene matches. CDR1 and CDR2 from the germline V gene are SGDLS and YYNGEE. This CDR3 is 15 amino acids long. The CDR3 reads CASSVSSGNTGELFF. The DNA for the CDR3 is TGTGCCAGCAGCGTTTCTAGCGGGAACACCGGGGAGCTGTTTTTT.

The chain has TRBV5-1 and TRBJ2-5; maybe TRBD2 (6 bases). CDR1 and CDR2 from the germline V gene are SGHRS and YFSETQ. The CDR3 extends over 17 amino acids. The V and J ends lost 4 bases and 7 bases respectively, with 26 bases between them. CDR3 nucleotides: TGCGCCAGCAGCCAAGTGGGACTCTTTGACCTGGGGGGGACCCAGTACTTC. This codes for CASSQVGLFDLGGTQYF.

The rearrangement links TRBV20-1 to TRBJ2-1; no firm D call. The V and J ends lost 4 bases and 11 bases respectively, with 9 bases between them. The CDR3 consists of 10 residues. Germline assignment: CDR1 DFQATT and CDR2 SNEGSKA (reference sequence). The CDR3 DNA sequence: TGCAGTGCTACTCGGGCTAAGCAGTTCTTC. This encodes CSATRAKQFF.

The chain employs TRBV7-8 and TRBJ1-2; 8 positions match TRBD1. This CDR3 has 13 residues. V was clipped by 5 bases and J by 3 bases; unmatched bases: 2. Germline V CDR1 and CDR2: SGHVS, FQNEAQ. The CDR3 is CASSADRDYGYTF. Written as DNA, the CDR3 is TGTGCCAGCAGCGCGGACAGGGACTATGGCTACACCTTC.

The chain couples TRBV4-2 to TRBJ1-2; D is uncertain. The CDR3 is made up of 15 amino acids. CDR1 LGHNA and CDR2 YNFKEQ come from the germline V gene. With 2 bases removed from V and 5 bases from J, the gap between germline ends came to 15 bases. CDR3 sequence (DNA): TGTGCCAGCAGCCAACCCGGACGGAAATCGTATGGCTACACCTTC. Translating it yields CASSQPGRKSYGYTF.

The chain combines TRBV7-9 with TRBJ2-3; 7 nucleotides align to TRBD1. Germline V gives CDR1 SEHNR, CDR2 FQNEAQ (reference sequence). CDR3 length: 16 amino acids. The J segment lost 0 bases and the V segment lost 2 bases, leaving 5 bases of the junction unmatched. The CDR3 sequence is CASSLPWTGSTDTQYF. The CDR3 DNA follows: TGTGCCAGCAGCTTACCGTGGACAGGTAGCACAGATACGCAGTATTTT.

The chain uses TRBV25-1 and TRBJ2-1; TRBD1 matches 7 bases. The V gene's germline CDR1 is MGHDK and CDR2 SYGVNS. The CDR3 is made up of 15 amino acids. The V gene end was trimmed by 2 bases and the J gene end by 2 bases; junction bases not matched to a gene: 3. CDR3 DNA: TGTGCCAGCAGTGAAAGGGACAGCACCTACAATGAGCAGTTCTTC. Protein: CASSERDSTYNEQFF.

This chain joins TRBV6-5 and TRBJ1-1; 7 nucleotides align to TRBD1. Losses at the gene ends were 2 bases for V and 3 bases for J; bases not matched to a gene: 6. Germline-derived CDR1 and CDR2 are MNHEY and SVGAGI. The CDR3 runs 15 residues. CDR3 region: CASSYEGQRYTEAFF. CDR3 sequence (DNA): TGTGCCAGCAGTTACGAGGGACAGCGATACACTGAAGCTTTCTTT.

V and J are TRBV6-1 and TRBJ2-7, with D perhaps matching TRBD2 (5 bases). Germline CDR1 MNHNS, CDR2 SASEGT. CDR3 length: 15 residues. V lost 2 bases and J 5 bases, leaving 16 bases between the germline ends. CDR3 protein: CASSELSRPEDEQYF. CDR3 DNA: TGTGCCAGCAGTGAACTCTCGAGGCCGGAGGACGAGCAGTACTTC.

The V call is TRBV23-1, the J call TRBJ1-5; TRBD1 agrees at 8 bases. TRBV23-1 is known as an ORF, though its function is uncertain. Trimming removed 3 bases from V and 3 bases from J; junction bases left unmatched: 10. The CDR3 length is 17 residues. The CDR3 sequence is CASSHAPGTGHNQPQHF. CDR3 bases: TGCGCCAGCAGTCACGCTCCCGGGACAGGACACAATCAGCCCCAGCATTTT.

This chain connects TRBV10-3 to TRBJ2-5; the D call may be TRBD1 or TRBD2 (5 bases each). The V end was cut by 7 bases, the J end by 0 bases, with 9 bases between. The CDR3 covers 13 residues. Germline V gene lookup returns CDR1 ENHRY and CDR2 SYGVKD. The DNA for the CDR3 is TGTGCCATCAAGGGACGGGACCAAGAGACCCAGTACTTC. Encoded protein: CAIKGRDQETQYF.

Points on this clone: In the same sample, other DNA sequences code for this CDR3. This rearrangement joins TRBV14 to TRBJ1-1; D is undetermined. The CDR3 is made up of 13 amino acids. CDR1 is SGHDN and CDR2 is FVKESK in the germline V gene. The germline V and J ends were trimmed by 4 bases and 1 base, with 7 bases remaining between them. The CDR3 bases are TGTGCCAGCAGCCGGGCAGGGAACACTGAAGCTTTCTTT. Its translation: CASSRAGNTEAFF.

This clone appeared once. The V gene is TRBV6-1, the J gene TRBJ2-7, with D unresolved. Germline lookup yields CDR1 MNHNS and CDR2 SASEGT. This CDR3 has 14 residues. The V gene lost 8 bases and the J gene lost 0 bases, with 14 bases spanning the gap. CDR3 nucleotides: TGTGCCAGCTCCGCCAGGTTTAGCTCCTACGAGCAGTACTTC. It codes for CASSARFSSYEQYF.

For this clone: The junction departs from germline at one end; a sequencing error may be responsible. The gene calls are TRBV7-7 and TRBJ2-1, with D tentatively TRBD1 or TRBD2 (6 bases each). CDR3 size: 15 residues. Germline-derived CDR1 and CDR2 are SSHAT and FNYEAQ (reference sequence). The CDR3, as DNA: TGTGCTAGCAGCTCGGGGGACAACCCCGGGTATGAGCAGTTCTTC. It specifies CASSSGDNPGYEQFF. The complete variable domain, with remaining parts taken from reference TRBV7-7 and TRBJ2-1, reads GAGVSQSPRYKVTKRGQDVTLRCDPISSHATLYWYQQALGQGPEFLTYFNYEAQPDKSGLPSDRFSAERPEGSISTLTIQRTEQRDSAMYRCASSSGDNPGYEQFFGPGTRLTVL.

The chain is built from TRBV19 and TRBJ1-1, with D perhaps matching TRBD1 (5 bases). Trimming left V 3 bases short and J 5 bases short, with 16 bases between. There are 15 residues in the CDR3. CDR1 and CDR2 (germline): LNHDA, SQIVND (reference sequence). The CDR3 reads CASSIREGTGTEAFF. In nucleotides, the CDR3 is TGTGCCAGTAGTATTCGGGAGGGGACGGGGACTGAAGCTTTCTTT.

This rearrangement joins TRBV29-1 to TRBJ1-1; D is undetermined. The germline CDR1 and CDR2 sequences are SQVTM and ANQGSEA. V shed 8 bases and J shed 1 base, with 14 bases lying between them. This CDR3 is 13 amino acids long. The DNA of the CDR3 is TGCAGCCCTTTAGAAGACGGGAACACTGAAGCTTTCTTT. It encodes CSPLEDGNTEAFF. The full variable domain, rest sourced from reference TRBV29-1 and TRBJ1-1, is SAVISQKPSRDICQRGTSLTIQCQVDSQVTMMFWYRQQPGQSLTLIATANQGSEATYESGFVIDKFPISRPNLTFSTLTVSNMSPEDSSIYLCSPLEDGNTEAFFGQGTRLTVV.

The chain employs TRBV4-2 and TRBJ1-1, with D tentatively TRBD1 (6 bases). This CDR3 contains 13 residues. The V end was cut by 3 bases, the J end by 4 bases, with 9 bases between. In germline, CDR1 is LGHNA, CDR2 YNFKEQ. DNA of the CDR3: TGTGCCAGCAGCCAGGGGGCGTCCACTGAAGCTTTCTTT. This sequence encodes CASSQGASTEAFF.

The rearrangement joins TRBV5-1 to TRBJ1-4; tentatively, D is TRBD1 (5 bases). CDR1 is SGHRS, CDR2 YFSETQ, per germline. The V and J ends lost 3 bases and 0 bases respectively, with 9 bases between them. The CDR3 runs to 15 residues. The CDR3 is CASSYQGATNEKLFF. The DNA of the CDR3 is TGCGCCAGCAGCTATCAGGGCGCAACTAATGAAAAACTGTTTTTT.